Each of the 19 T cell receptor beta chains below was sequenced from the same sample in a study of regulatory T cells in long-lasting Graves disease. Indicated time point: newly diagnosed GD, antithyroid drugs for less than 3 months. RNA isolated from PBMCs was used to make the TCR library. For TCR beta, libraries came from iRepertoire HTBI primers and Arm-PCR of CDR3 regions. Using its own MiXCR run on the multiplex PCR reads, TCRdb lists one record per CDR3 protein. The sample carries hundreds of thousands of distinct CDR3 sequences, 16% recorded once. These data also formed part of another study, on T cells in Graves' hyperthyroidism and ophthalmopathy.

Here the sequenced sample was peripheral blood mononuclear cells (PBMCs), taken at new diagnosis, from a patient treated with antithyroid drugs. The receptor source for this set is a young woman with Graves disease.

The sample holds many counts of this clonotype. The J gene is TRBJ1-2, the V gene TRBV20-1; D gene unclear. The V gene lost 0 bases and the J gene lost 8 bases, with 13 bases spanning the gap. The V gene's germline CDR1 is DFQATT and CDR2 SNEGSKA (reference sequence). The CDR3 covers 13 residues. The CDR3 region has the DNA TGCAGTGCTAGAGATCCCGGGCTTAGGGGCTACACCTTC. This codes for CSARDPGLRGYTF.

This clonotype was counted ten times or more. The chain links TRBV2 to TRBJ1-2; D is unclear. This CDR3 region has 12 residues. Trimming took off 9 bases at V and 8 bases at J, with 16 bases between the two ends. Germline loops: CDR1 SNHLY, CDR2 FYNNEI. CDR3 loop: CASQRTEWGYTF. The CDR3 DNA follows: TGTGCCAGTCAACGGACGGAGTGGGGCTACACCTTC.

This clonotype was seen many times. CDR3 sequence: CAWVALGLDNNEQFF. The CDR3 bases are TGTGCCTGGGTCGCTTTGGGACTAGACAACAATGAGCAGTTCTTC. V is TRBV30 and J is TRBJ2-1; 8 bases align to TRBD2. The germline CDR1 and CDR2 sequences are GTSNPN and SVGIG (reference sequence). V lost 5 bases and J lost 5; bases outside the gene matches: 11. The CDR3 contains 15 residues.

This clonotype was seen ten or more times. This chain connects TRBV28 to TRBJ2-7; 9 bases fit TRBD1. Germline values: CDR1 MDHEN, CDR2 SYDVKM. The CDR3 loop spans 14 amino acids. The V gene end was trimmed by 9 bases and the J gene end by 0 bases; junction bases not matched to a gene: 6. The CDR3 sequence is CASEGTGFSYEQYF. As DNA, the CDR3 is TGTGCCAGTGAAGGGACAGGGTTCTCCTACGAGCAGTACTTC.

In this sample, this clonotype turned up many times. The chain uses TRBV7-2 and TRBJ2-7, with D uncertain. The CDR3 contains 13 residues. Trimming stripped 1 base from V and 5 bases from J, with 9 bases between. Germline V lookup: CDR1 SGHTA, CDR2 FQGNSA. In DNA form, the CDR3 reads TGTGCCAGCAGCTTAGAAAGGGTAAACGAGCAGTACTTC. Residues: CASSLERVNEQYF.

This clonotype showed up just once. V gene TRBV27 combines with J gene TRBJ2-5, with D perhaps TRBD1 (5 bases). Germline-derived CDR1 and CDR2 are MNHEY and SMNVEV (reference sequence). This CDR3 region has 15 residues. Trimming took off 4 bases at V and 1 base at J, with 13 bases between the two ends. CDR3: CASSYARTSQETQYF. CDR3 DNA: TGTGCCAGCAGTTACGCCAGGACAAGCCAAGAGACCCAGTACTTC.

This clonotype was observed a handful of times. The V gene is TRBV20-1, the J gene TRBJ2-1, with a tentative D call TRBD2 (5 bases). This CDR3 region has 14 residues. CDR1 and CDR2 (germline): DFQATT, SNEGSKA (reference sequence). The V and J ends lost 7 bases and 0 bases respectively, with 13 bases between them. CDR3 sequence: CSGRRLSSYNEQFF. The CDR3 nucleotides are TGCAGTGGTAGGAGGTTGAGCTCCTACAATGAGCAGTTCTTC.

This clonotype showed up many times. V gene TRBV12-3 or TRBV12-4 combines with J gene TRBJ2-7; no definite D call. The CDR3 covers 13 residues. V gave up 6 bases and J gave up 0 bases, with 9 bases separating them. The CDR3 DNA sequence: TGTGCCAGCAGGGCCGACATCTCCTACGAGCAGTACTTC. This gives the protein CASRADISYEQYF.

This rearrangement joins TRBV18 to TRBJ2-7; 9 bases agree with TRBD2. J lost 5 bases, V lost 5 bases, and 7 bases had no gene match. Germline CDR1 KGHSH, CDR2 LQKENI. The CDR3 is made up of 14 amino acids. In nucleotides, the CDR3 is TGTGCCAGCTCAACGGGACTAGCTCCCCACGAGCAGTACTTC. This sequence encodes CASSTGLAPHEQYF.

This clonotype has a count of ten or more. This CDR3 is CSARDWGTSGSPRTYEQYF. The CDR3 DNA reads TGCAGTGCTAGAGACTGGGGGACTAGCGGGAGTCCAAGAACCTACGAGCAGTACTTC. The chain recombines TRBV20-1 with TRBJ2-7, with 14 bases matching TRBD2. V lost 0 bases, J lost 2 bases, and 12 bases stayed unmatched. The CDR3 is made up of 19 amino acids. Germline lookup yields CDR1 DFQATT and CDR2 SNEGSKA (reference sequence).

This clonotype was detected many times. This chain links TRBV28 with TRBJ2-2, with D uncertain. From germline, CDR1 is MDHEN and CDR2 SYDVKM. V lost 2 bases to trimming and J lost 8 bases, with 21 bases between them. The CDR3 runs 17 residues. The CDR3 nucleotides read TGTGCCAGCAGTTTACCATCCCCCGGTAGCAATAGGGGGGAGCTGTTTTTT. Translating gives CASSLPSPGSNRGELFF.

The sample holds a few counts of this clonotype. The V call is TRBV10-3, the J call TRBJ2-7, with a tentative D call TRBD1 (5 bases). Between the trimmed V and J ends, which lost 3 bases and 12 bases, there was a span of 12 bases. The CDR3 totals 11 residues. CDR1 and CDR2 (germline): ENHRY, SYGVKD. CDR3 sequence reads: CAISDSGRVYF. DNA of the CDR3: TGTGCCATCAGTGATTCGGGCAGGGTGTACTTC.

At least ten counts were recorded for this clonotype. The chain couples TRBV28 to TRBJ1-2; perhaps TRBD1 as D (5 bases). Trimming took off 4 bases at V and 5 bases at J, with 32 bases between the two ends. The CDR3 sequence is 20 residues long. In germline, CDR1 is MDHEN, CDR2 SYDVKM. Here the CDR3 DNA reads TGTGCCAGCAGTTCCCCACCGGGATTGGATAGGGGCGAAAGAGTTTATGGCTACACCTTC. Amino acids: CASSSPPGLDRGERVYGYTF.

In its sample, this clonotype was seen a few times. V usage is TRBV20-1 and J usage is TRBJ1-2, with D possibly being TRBD1 (6 bases). CDR3 length: 13 residues. CDR1 and CDR2 (germline): DFQATT, SNEGSKA (reference sequence). Between the trimmed V and J ends, which lost 5 bases and 8 bases, there was a span of 18 bases. CDR3 residues: CSALEGGGWGYTF. The CDR3 region has the DNA TGCAGTGCTCTAGAGGGGGGAGGATGGGGCTACACCTTC.

This clonotype was observed a few times. A read error may produce the germline difference seen at one junction end. The chain couples TRBV7-9 to TRBJ1-2; weak D call: TRBD1 (5 bases). The CDR3 sequence is 12 residues long. Germline assignment: CDR1 SEHNR and CDR2 FQNEAQ (reference sequence). This CDR3 reads CASSLLRGLQLF. CDR3 DNA sequence: TGTGCCAGCAGCCTTTTAAGGGGTCTACAACTCTTC. Together with reference TRBV7-9 and TRBJ1-2, the CDR3 gives the full variable domain: DTGVSQNPRHKITKRGQNVTFRCDPISEHNRLYWYRQTLGQGPEFLTYFQNEAQLEKSRLLSDRFSAERPKGSFSTLEIQRTEQGDSAMYLCASSLLRGLQLFGSGTRLTVV.

The gene calls are TRBV27 and TRBJ2-7; D is uncertain. With 2 bases removed from V and 2 bases from J, the gap between germline ends came to 13 bases. CDR3 length: 15 amino acids. Looked up from germline, CDR1 is MNHEY and CDR2 is SMNVEV (reference sequence). CDR3 residues: CASSLSFSGPYEQYF. The CDR3 coding sequence is TGTGCCAGCAGTTTAAGTTTTAGTGGACCCTACGAGCAGTACTTC.

Concerning this clonotype itself: A clone one base away is much larger, so this may be a read error. The chain is built from TRBV6-2 or TRBV6-3 and TRBJ1-5, with D possibly matching TRBD1 (5 bases). Germline V CDR1 and CDR2: MNHEY, SVGEGT. The CDR3 loop spans 14 amino acids. The CDR3 loop reads CASSMGGSGQPRHF. CDR3 nucleotides: TGTGCCAGCAGCATGGGGGGGTCGGGTCAGCCCCGGCATTTT.

This clonotype was picked up many times. The chain combines TRBV28 with TRBJ1-5; 11 positions match TRBD1. V dropped 8 bases and J dropped 7; count of bases not matched to a gene: 10. The CDR3 is 15 amino acids. Germline lookup yields CDR1 MDHEN and CDR2 SYDVKM. CDR3: CASRKGQGAVQPQHF. The CDR3 DNA is TGTGCCAGCCGGAAAGGACAGGGGGCTGTACAGCCCCAGCATTTT.

This clonotype was observed a few times. A read error is possible here, since a much larger clone lies one base away. The rearrangement uses TRBV7-2 and TRBJ1-6; 7 nucleotides line up with TRBD1. Trimming removed 7 bases from V and 9 bases from J; junction bases left unmatched: 9. CDR1 SGHTA and CDR2 FQGNSA come from the germline V gene. The CDR3 has 14 amino acids. DNA of the CDR3: TGTGCCAGCACCCCTCAGGGGGGGTTTTCACCCCTCCACTTT. Protein: CASTPQGGFSPLHF. Based on the CDR3 plus reference TRBV7-2 and TRBJ1-6, the full variable domain is GAGVSQSPSNKVTEKGKDVELRCDPISGHTALYWYRQSLGQGLEFLIYFQGNSAPDKSGLPSDRFSAERTGGSVSTLTIQRTQQEDSAVYLCASTPQGGFSPLHFGNGTRLTVT.